Shown below are 23 T cell receptor beta chains from a single sample sequenced in a study of blood T cell repertoires in COVID-19. Produced via immunoSEQ multiplex PCR; TCRdb's table is partial and in-frame only. The sample has about 160,000 clones, under 85% seen once. Input material: peripheral blood. Receptor source: an elderly man with COVID-19, enrolled during active disease.

This clone has just a few counts. This chain joins TRBV5-4 and TRBJ1-2; possible D gene TRBD1, 5 bases. Germline V lookup: CDR1 SGHNT, CDR2 YYREEE (reference sequence). This CDR3 has 15 amino acids. Deletions cut 4 bases from V and 0 bases from J, with 13 bases between. The CDR3, as DNA: TGTGCCAGCAGCAAAGACAGTAAAGCTAACTATGGCTACACCTTC. Protein product: CASSKDSKANYGYTF.

This clone is medium-sized in the sample. The chain uses TRBV28 and TRBJ1-4, with no clear D. Germline V lookup: CDR1 MDHEN, CDR2 SYDVKM. The CDR3 extends over 17 amino acids. V lost 4 bases and J 7 bases, leaving 22 bases between the germline ends. The CDR3 loop is CASSSFVSTLSSEKLFF. The CDR3, as DNA: TGTGCCAGCAGTTCCTTTGTGTCGACCCTCTCTAGTGAAAAACTGTTTTTT.

CDR3 amino acids: CASSLSGWGSGGADTEAFF. CDR3 nucleotides: TGTGCCAGCAGTTTATCGGGTTGGGGATCAGGGGGCGCAGATACTGAAGCTTTCTTT. The chain joins TRBV27 to TRBJ1-1; TRBD1 agrees at 8 bases. Germline V gives CDR1 MNHEY, CDR2 SMNVEV (reference sequence). The V segment lost 0 bases and the J segment 5 bases; nucleotides outside the gene matches: 17. The CDR3 is 19 amino acids.

J is TRBJ2-5 and V is TRBV6-5, with 7 positions matching TRBD1. V was clipped by 6 bases and J by 3 bases; unmatched bases: 7. This CDR3 is built from 14 residues. Germline V gene data show CDR1 as MNHEY and CDR2 as SVGAGI. CDR3 protein: CASSPYRGKETQYF. CDR3 DNA sequence: TGTGCCAGCAGCCCCTACAGGGGTAAAGAGACCCAGTACTTC.

The chain combines TRBV7-8 with TRBJ1-5; unclear D gene. From germline, CDR1 is SGHVS and CDR2 FQNEAQ. This CDR3 is 16 amino acids long. V lost 1 base, J lost 4 bases, and 14 bases lay in between. The CDR3: CASSLGVRHTNQPQHF. The CDR3 DNA follows: TGTGCCAGCAGCTTAGGGGTGAGACATACAAATCAGCCCCAGCATTTT.

This rearrangement joins TRBV3-1 (or the pseudogene TRBV3-2) to TRBJ1-2; no firm D call. The CDR3 length is 10 residues. The V gene's germline CDR1 is LGHDT and CDR2 YNNKEL (reference sequence). V shed 2 bases and J shed 7 bases, with 2 bases lying between them. CDR3 sequence: CASSQLGYTF. The CDR3 bases are TGTGCCAGCAGCCAACTTGGCTACACCTTC.

The chain couples TRBV10-2 to TRBJ1-2, with TRBD1 identical over 9 bases. This CDR3 spans 17 amino acids. Germline V lookup: CDR1 WSHSY, CDR2 SAAADI. With V trimmed by 8 bases and J by 0 bases, 13 bases remained unmatched. CDR3 in amino acids: CASLIPGTGTTNYGYTF. The CDR3 coding sequence is TGCGCCAGCCTGATACCCGGGACAGGGACCACTAACTATGGCTACACCTTC.

J is TRBJ1-6 and V is TRBV3-1 (or the pseudogene TRBV3-2), with TRBD1 matching over 7 bases. After removal of 0 bases from V and 8 bases from J, the junction contained 16 bases not matched to a gene. Germline V gives CDR1 LGHDT, CDR2 YNNKEL (reference sequence). This CDR3 region has 19 residues. The CDR3 nucleotides read TGTGCCAGCAGCCAAGATGCCTATACAGGGGATGGGGGGTATTCACCCCTCCACTTT. Translated, it gives CASSQDAYTGDGGYSPLHF.

This sequence joins TRBV27 and TRBJ1-6; tentatively, D is TRBD1 (5 bases). The CDR3 contains 14 residues. The germline CDR1 and CDR2 sequences are MNHEY and SMNVEV (reference sequence). V lost 2 bases to trimming and J lost 10 bases, with 12 bases between them. Here the CDR3 DNA reads TGTGCCAGCAGTTTAAGGCAGGGAGGATCACCCCTCCACTTT. It encodes CASSLRQGGSPLHF.

This clone has a handful of counts. The gene calls are TRBV18 and TRBJ2-7; 7 nucleotides align to TRBD2. There are 12 residues in the CDR3. J was trimmed by 4 bases and V by 5 bases; bases with no gene match: 2. Looked up from germline, CDR1 is KGHSH and CDR2 is LQKENI. The CDR3 loop is CASSSSGYEQYF. CDR3 nucleotide sequence: TGTGCCAGCTCAAGTAGCGGGTACGAGCAGTACTTC.

The chain has TRBV27 and TRBJ1-1, with 8 bases that match TRBD1. Germline V gene lookup returns CDR1 MNHEY and CDR2 SMNVEV (reference sequence). The J segment lost 5 bases and the V segment lost 2 bases, leaving 4 bases of the junction unmatched. The CDR3 is 14 residues long. CDR3 in amino acids: CASSLQGAQTEAFF. The CDR3 bases are TGTGCCAGCAGTTTACAGGGGGCGCAGACTGAAGCTTTCTTT.

This clone came up once. The rearrangement joins TRBV5-1 to TRBJ1-1; D is possibly TRBD1 (6 bases). The CDR3 covers 14 residues. CDR1 is SGHRS, CDR2 YFSETQ, per germline. The V end lost 7 bases, the J end lost 0 bases, and 13 bases lay between the germline ends. The CDR3: CASRTVLMNTEAFF. Here the CDR3 DNA reads TGCGCCAGCCGGACAGTACTAATGAACACTGAAGCTTTCTTT.

The chain has TRBV5-1 and TRBJ2-5; TRBD1 matches 10 bases. The CDR3 loop spans 15 amino acids. J was trimmed by 4 bases and V by 8 bases; bases with no gene match: 11. Germline loops: CDR1 SGHRS, CDR2 YFSETQ. Written as DNA, the CDR3 is TGCGCCAGTACAACCGGGACAGGGGACCCAGAGACCCAGTACTTC. As protein: CASTTGTGDPETQYF.

The J gene is TRBJ1-1, the V gene TRBV11-2, with a tentative D call TRBD1 (5 bases). Germline V CDR1 and CDR2: SGHAT, FQNNGV. The CDR3 totals 16 residues. V lost 1 base to trimming and J lost 10 bases, with 22 bases between them. CDR3 sequence reads: CASSLAPGLVALRAFF. In nucleotides, the CDR3 is TGTGCCAGCAGCTTAGCTCCAGGGCTAGTCGCCCTAAGAGCTTTCTTT.

The chain links TRBV9 to TRBJ1-1, with D perhaps TRBD1 (5 bases). The CDR3 spans 15 residues. Germline V gene lookup returns CDR1 SGDLS and CDR2 YYNGEE. Trimming took 0 bases from V and 5 from J, leaving 14 bases between them. Here the CDR3 reads CASSVGGRAGTEAFF. The CDR3 DNA reads as TGTGCCAGCAGCGTAGGGGGCAGGGCGGGAACTGAAGCTTTCTTT.

The DNA for the CDR3 is TGTGCCAGTAGTCTACCCCGGACAGGGGGCGGTCAGCCCCAGCATTTT. As protein: CASSLPRTGGGQPQHF. The gene calls are TRBV19 and TRBJ1-5, with TRBD1 matching 11 bases. The V and J ends lost 5 bases and 6 bases, in that order; junction bases with no gene match: 9. The CDR3 sequence is 16 residues long. Per germline, CDR1 LNHDA and CDR2 SQIVND (reference sequence).

The chain has TRBV6-5 and TRBJ1-1; D remains unclear. The germline V gene encodes CDR1 MNHEY and CDR2 SVGAGI. The V and J ends lost 7 bases and 1 base respectively, with 10 bases between them. This CDR3 comprises 13 residues. CDR3 sequence (DNA): TGTGCCAGCACCGAGACAAAGAACACTGAAGCTTTCTTT. Translation gives CASTETKNTEAFF.

This sequence joins TRBV7-2 and TRBJ1-2; TRBD1 agrees at 8 bases. J gave up 2 bases and V 1 base, and 6 bases lay outside the gene matches. Germline V gives CDR1 SGHTA, CDR2 FQGNSA. This CDR3 region has 16 residues. DNA for the CDR3: TGTGCCAGCAGCTTAGACGGACAGGGTACGAACTATGGCTACACCTTC. It encodes CASSLDGQGTNYGYTF.

The gene calls are TRBV5-5 and TRBJ1-4, with D unresolved. Per germline, CDR1 SGHKS and CDR2 YYEKEE (reference sequence). CDR3 length equals 16 residues. Trimming took off 0 bases at V and 3 bases at J, with 12 bases between the two ends. The chain's CDR3 is CASSLADLASNEKLFF. DNA of the CDR3: TGTGCCAGCAGCTTGGCCGACTTGGCTTCTAATGAAAAACTGTTTTTT.

The chain combines TRBV29-1 with TRBJ1-1; TRBD1 matches at 7 bases. Germline V CDR1 and CDR2: SQVTM, ANQGSEA. Trimming cost V 7 bases and J 0 bases; bases outside gene matches: 5. CDR3 size: 13 residues. The CDR3 sequence is CSESGQVNTEAFF. The CDR3, as DNA: TGCAGCGAATCCGGACAGGTGAACACTGAAGCTTTCTTT.

The genes are TRBV4-1 and TRBJ1-1; 7 nucleotides agree with TRBD1. Unmatched junction bases numbered 6, after V lost 3 bases and J lost 5 bases. The germline CDR1 and CDR2 sequences are MGHRA and YSYEKL. This CDR3 region has 14 residues. The CDR3 bases are TGCGCCAGCAGCCAGACAGGGTTAAGGACTGAAGCTTTCTTT. Protein product: CASSQTGLRTEAFF.

This clone has just a few counts. The chain recombines TRBV5-1 with TRBJ1-1, with TRBD1 matching 7 bases. CDR1 and CDR2 (germline): SGHRS, YFSETQ. J lost 1 base, V lost 2 bases, and 5 bases had no gene match. There are 15 residues in the CDR3. The CDR3, as DNA: TGCGCCAGCAGCTTACAGACAGGGAAGAACACTGAAGCTTTCTTT. Its translation is CASSLQTGKNTEAFF.

The CDR3 sequence: CASSPTPTGGWTGELFF. The DNA for the CDR3 is TGTGCCAGCAGCCCCACCCCGACAGGGGGCTGGACCGGGGAGCTGTTTTTT. This chain links TRBV7-7 with TRBJ2-2; 10 bases line up with TRBD1. Losses at the gene ends were 5 bases for V and 5 bases for J; bases not matched to a gene: 11. CDR1 is SSHAT and CDR2 is FNYEAQ in the germline V gene (reference sequence). This CDR3 spans 17 amino acids.